Presented here are 7 T cell receptor beta chains from one specimen sequenced in a study of cytomegalovirus exposure and HLA in healthy donors. Both 60 Vbeta primers and 13 Jbeta primers went into the PCR. Clones were read by immunoSEQ multiplex PCR, and TCRdb kept only the in-frame ones, dropping some. The sample lists about 180,000 clones; 75% to 85% were seen once. Specimen: PBMCs. These receptors originate from a woman aged 25 to 39 in good health and CMV-seropositive.

The chain joins TRBV4-1 to TRBJ1-5; TRBD1 might be the D (5 bases). The V end was cut by 2 bases, the J end by 5 bases, with 7 bases between. CDR1 and CDR2 from the germline V gene are MGHRA and YSYEKL. This CDR3 contains 13 residues. The CDR3 sequence is CASSQSGDQPQHF. The CDR3 DNA follows: TGCGCCAGCAGCCAATCGGGGGATCAGCCCCAGCATTTT.

This sequence joins TRBV28 and TRBJ1-1; 9 bases are shared with TRBD1. CDR3 length equals 15 residues. Germline values: CDR1 MDHEN, CDR2 SYDVKM. Trimming cost V 6 bases and J 1 base; bases outside gene matches: 6. The CDR3 bases are TGTGCCAGCAGCCCGACAGGGGGTGGGAACACTGAAGCTTTCTTT. Translating it yields CASSPTGGGNTEAFF.

The chain is built from TRBV28 and TRBJ2-7; 9 positions agree with TRBD1. CDR3 size: 14 residues. Germline lookup yields CDR1 MDHEN and CDR2 SYDVKM. With V trimmed by 3 bases and J by 3 bases, 3 bases remained unmatched. In nucleotides, the CDR3 is TGTGCCAGCAGTTTTGGACAGGGGAGCTACGAGCAGTACTTC. As protein: CASSFGQGSYEQYF.

This clone was picked up a small number of times. The chain joins TRBV5-1 to TRBJ2-1; 12 bases are shared with TRBD2. Germline CDR1 SGHRS, CDR2 YFSETQ. V was clipped by 6 bases and J by 6 bases; unmatched bases: 10. The CDR3 covers 16 residues. CDR3 DNA: TGCGCCAGCACCGTCTCGACTAGCGGGGGATTCAATGAGCAGTTCTTC. Protein: CASTVSTSGGFNEQFF.

The V and J genes are TRBV6-5 and TRBJ2-5; D gene unclear. V lost 0 bases, J lost 3 bases, and 8 bases lay in between. Germline loops: CDR1 MNHEY, CDR2 SVGAGI. The CDR3 runs 14 residues. The CDR3: CASSYSGWEETQYF. DNA of the CDR3: TGTGCCAGCAGTTACTCCGGGTGGGAAGAGACCCAGTACTTC.

The chain carries TRBV5-1 and TRBJ2-5, with 7 bases that match TRBD2. The CDR3 consists of 16 residues. Germline V lookup: CDR1 SGHRS, CDR2 YFSETQ. V was clipped by 0 bases and J by 4 bases; unmatched bases: 9. The CDR3: CASSLGGRSGGETQYF. In DNA, the CDR3 is TGCGCCAGCAGCTTGGGCGGGAGATCTGGAGGAGAGACCCAGTACTTC. Filled out from reference TRBV5-1 and TRBJ2-5, the complete variable domain reads KAGVTQTPRYLIKTRGQQVTLSCSPISGHRSVSWYQQTPGQGLQFLFEYFSETQRNKGNFPGRFSGRQFSNSRSEMNVSTLELGDSALYLCASSLGGRSGGETQYFGPGTRLLVL.

In its sample, this clone was seen a few times. This chain links TRBV28 with TRBJ1-3, with TRBD1 matching 10 bases. Germline-derived CDR1 and CDR2 are MDHEN and SYDVKM. The CDR3 consists of 15 residues. Germline trimming cut 5 bases from V and 2 bases from J; bases unmatched to any gene: 3. The CDR3 reads CASSIDRGPGNTIYF. The CDR3, as DNA: TGTGCCAGCAGTATCGACAGGGGGCCTGGAAACACCATATATTTT.